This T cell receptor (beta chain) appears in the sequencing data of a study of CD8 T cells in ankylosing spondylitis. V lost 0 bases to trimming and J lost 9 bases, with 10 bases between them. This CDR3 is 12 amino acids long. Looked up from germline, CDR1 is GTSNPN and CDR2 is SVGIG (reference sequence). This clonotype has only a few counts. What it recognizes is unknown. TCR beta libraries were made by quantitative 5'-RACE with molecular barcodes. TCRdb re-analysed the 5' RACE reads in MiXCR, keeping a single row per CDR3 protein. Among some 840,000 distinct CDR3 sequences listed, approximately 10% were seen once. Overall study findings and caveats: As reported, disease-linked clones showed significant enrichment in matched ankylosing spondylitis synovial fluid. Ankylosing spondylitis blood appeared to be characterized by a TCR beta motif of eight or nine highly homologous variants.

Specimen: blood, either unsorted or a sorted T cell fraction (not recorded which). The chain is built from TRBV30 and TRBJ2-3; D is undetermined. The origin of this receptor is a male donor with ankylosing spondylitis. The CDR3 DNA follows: TGTGCCTGGAGTGTATCACCATGGACGCAGTATTTT. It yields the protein CAWSVSPWTQYF.